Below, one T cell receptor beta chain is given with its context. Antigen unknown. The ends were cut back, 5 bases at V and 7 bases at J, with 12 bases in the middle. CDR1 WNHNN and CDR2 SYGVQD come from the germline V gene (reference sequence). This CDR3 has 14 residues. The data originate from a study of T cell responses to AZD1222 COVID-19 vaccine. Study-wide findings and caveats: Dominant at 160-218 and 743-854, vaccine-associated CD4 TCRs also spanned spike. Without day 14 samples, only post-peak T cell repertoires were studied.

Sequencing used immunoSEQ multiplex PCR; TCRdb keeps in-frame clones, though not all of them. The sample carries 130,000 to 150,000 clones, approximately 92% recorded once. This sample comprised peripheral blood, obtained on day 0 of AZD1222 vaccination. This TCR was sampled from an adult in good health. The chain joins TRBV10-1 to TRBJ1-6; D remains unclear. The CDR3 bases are TGCGCCAGCAGTTACGCAGGACGAAATTCACCCCTCCACTTT. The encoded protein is CASSYAGRNSPLHF.